The clone carrying this TCR beta chain was detected ten times or more. Its antigen is unknown. Unique molecular identifiers were included in an RNA-based 3' RACE TCR library. MiXCR was run by TCRdb on the 3' RACE reads, yielding one entry per CDR3 protein. This sample has 30,000 to 40,000 distinct CDR3 sequences, with approximately 7% found just once. The sample belongs to a study of HIV-infected children after antiretroviral therapy interruption. On the study more broadly: Most participating children were previously exposed to EBV and CMV.

Germline lookup yields CDR1 DFQATT and CDR2 SNEGSKA (reference sequence). V was clipped by 3 bases and J by 0 bases, with 7 bases between them. This CDR3 comprises 13 residues. Study-level findings and limits: Naive CD4+ CDR3 sharing between time points fell after interruption began.

Treatment meaning: PENTA 11 planned treatment interruption arm or continuous ART arm. At least 24 weeks of at least three-drug ART, in children 2 to 15 years. The sequence came from a pool of human donors with HIV. This chain connects TRBV20-1 to TRBJ2-3; weak D call: TRBD2 (5 bases). The sequenced sample was CD45RA+ CD4+ T cells from PBMCs, pooled from several time points, obtained from a donor given antiretroviral therapy, either interrupted or continuous. Subset given: naive CD4+ CD45RA+ CD45RO- T cells. The CDR3 reads CSARASSTDTQYF. The CDR3 nucleotides read TGCAGTGCTAGGGCTAGCAGCACAGATACGCAGTATTTT.